Listed below are T cell receptor beta chains from one sample, sequenced in a study of cytomegalovirus exposure and HLA in healthy donors. Clones were read by immunoSEQ multiplex PCR, and TCRdb kept only the in-frame ones, dropping some. The sample has over 150,000 clones; more than 80% are singletons. The sequenced material came from PBMCs. The receptors were gathered from a woman in her late teens or twenties in good health and CMV-seropositive. Both conserved end residues are trimmed from each CDR3. A D gene is named only where the DNA matches it firmly. Some rows mark clone size as missing; the rest say once, few, many or name a class of expanded clone.

V gene,J gene,clone size,D gene,CDR3 protein
TRBV6-5,TRBJ2-3,.,.,ASSYSGATDTQY
TRBV19,TRBJ1-6,.,.,ATSGGAGYNSPLH
TRBV29-1,TRBJ2-3,.,.,SVEPDRPDTQY
TRBV2,TRBJ1-2,.,.,ASSSSPPGYT
TRBV11-1,TRBJ2-7,.,.,ASSLERLAVYEQY
TRBV28,TRBJ2-2,.,.,ASTFTGELF
TRBV28,TRBJ2-7,once,.,ASRHREQY
TRBV5-1,TRBJ2-7,.,TRBD1,ASSPGQGAYEQY
TRBV2,TRBJ1-2,.,.,ASSEDRAGYGYT
TRBV10-3,TRBJ2-3,.,TRBD1,AIKTGSWNTQY
TRBV5-1,TRBJ2-3,.,TRBD2,ASSLTRGGGTDTQY
TRBV12-5,TRBJ2-5,.,TRBD1,ASGSTTGGRETQY
TRBV18,TRBJ2-7,.,TRBD2,ASGGAGVGEQY
TRBV4-2,TRBJ1-3,.,.,ASSHSTRTSGNTIY
TRBV6-6,TRBJ2-1,.,.,ASGLLESEQF
TRBV6-5,TRBJ2-7,once,.,ASSWAGRAGEQY
TRBV18,TRBJ2-2,.,.,ASSPRGAAGELF
TRBV19,TRBJ2-7,.,TRBD1,ASSITGQGAYEQY
TRBV5-4,TRBJ1-6,.,.,ASSPVTGKDSPLH
TRBV6-6,TRBJ2-3,.,TRBD2,ASSLAGVTDTQY
TRBV28,TRBJ2-1,.,.,ASSLRRRDYNEQF
TRBV25-1,TRBJ2-3,.,TRBD2,ASSEQGLALGETQY
TRBV6-1,TRBJ2-3,.,.,ASAEPQNTQY
TRBV13,TRBJ2-7,few,TRBD2,ASSGAGTSGPAEQY
TRBV27,TRBJ2-1,.,TRBD2,APCRPFSSTSGRDEQF
TRBV15,TRBJ2-1,.,.,ATSRGSGARYNEQF
TRBV12-5,TRBJ1-6,few,TRBD1,ASARDRSNSPLH
TRBV29-1,TRBJ1-2,.,TRBD1,SVVDRIYGYT
TRBV28,TRBJ2-3,.,TRBD2,ASSPWTSGRTDTQY
TRBV5-5,TRBJ2-7,.,TRBD2,ASSLFPGGSPPYEQY
TRBV4-3,TRBJ2-7,.,.,ASSQDYLPYEQY
TRBV27,TRBJ2-7,.,.,ASSSPGGEDPYEQY
TRBV7-8,TRBJ1-2,.,TRBD1,ASSPTRTGQGLGYT
TRBV30,TRBJ2-3,.,TRBD2,AWSVTAGALGDTQY
TRBV7-9,TRBJ2-2,.,.,ASSLAAVGANTGELF
TRBV11-2,TRBJ2-5,.,TRBD2,ASSLELAGAETQY
TRBV29-1,TRBJ2-1,.,TRBD2,SGSTSVYNEQF
TRBV6-1,TRBJ2-7,.,.,ASTIGYYEQY
TRBV5-4,TRBJ2-5,.,.,ASSTTGSETQY
TRBV28,TRBJ1-3,.,TRBD1,ASSSRTGLLDTIY
TRBV12-5,TRBJ1-1,once,.,ASGLTDAGREAF
TRBV11-2,TRBJ2-1,once,.,ASSASGEQF
TRBV5-1,TRBJ2-1,.,TRBD1,ASSQWDRRYNEQF
TRBV23-1,TRBJ1-2,once,.,ASLLGQQDDGYT